The 27 T cell receptor beta chains below were found in one sample sequenced in a study of T cells in localized non-small cell lung cancer. Sequencing used immunoSEQ multiplex PCR; TCRdb keeps in-frame clones, though not all of them. The table lists about 54,000 clones, approximately 82% of them singletons. The specimen comprised peripheral blood, sampled before any cancer treatment. The source of these receptors is a female donor older than 55 with stage II squamous cell lung carcinoma.

J is TRBJ1-1 and V is TRBV2; D might be TRBD1 (5 bases). CDR3 size: 12 residues. Germline assignment: CDR1 SNHLY and CDR2 FYNNEI. The ends were cut back, 3 bases at V and 10 bases at J, with 12 bases in the middle. CDR3 nucleotide sequence: TGTGCCAGCAGTGATGCGGGGGTGTTAGCTTTCTTT. Amino acids: CASSDAGVLAFF.

This clone was observed once. CDR3 protein: CASSSGLAGGRTDTQYF. The CDR3 bases are TGCGCCAGCAGCTCCGGACTAGCGGGGGGGCGAACAGATACGCAGTATTTT. The J gene is TRBJ2-3, the V gene TRBV5-1; TRBD2 matches at 15 bases. Germline-derived CDR1 and CDR2 are SGHRS and YFSETQ. After removal of 3 bases from V and 3 bases from J, the junction contained 5 bases not matched to a gene. The CDR3 extends over 17 amino acids. The full variable domain, completed using reference TRBV5-1 and TRBJ2-3, is KAGVTQTPRYLIKTRGQQVTLSCSPISGHRSVSWYQQTPGQGLQFLFEYFSETQRNKGNFPGRFSGRQFSNSRSEMNVSTLELGDSALYLCASSSGLAGGRTDTQYFGPGTRLTVL.

The chain uses TRBV2 and TRBJ2-5; possible D gene TRBD1, 5 bases. The V and J ends lost 1 base and 6 bases respectively, with 12 bases between them. CDR1 is SNHLY, CDR2 FYNNEI, per germline. This CDR3 comprises 14 residues. CDR3 loop: CASSEGAGSKTQYF. The DNA of the CDR3 is TGTGCCAGCAGTGAAGGGGCAGGGTCGAAGACCCAGTACTTC.

This chain joins TRBV4-1 and TRBJ2-1, with D possibly TRBD2 on 5 matching bases. From germline, CDR1 is MGHRA and CDR2 YSYEKL. V lost 1 base, J lost 1 base, and 14 bases lay in between. The CDR3 runs 17 residues. CDR3 DNA sequence: TGCGCCAGCAGCCAAGGTAGTGTCTGGGAGTCCTACAATGAGCAGTTCTTC. It is translated as CASSQGSVWESYNEQFF.

In its sample, this clone was seen once. CDR3 sequence reads: CASSLLSSGANVLTF. As DNA, the CDR3 is TGTGCCAGCAGCTTGTTAAGCTCTGGGGCCAACGTCCTGACTTTC. The chain links TRBV5-6 to TRBJ2-6; D not resolved. The germline V and J ends were trimmed by 1 base and 0 bases, with 5 bases remaining between them. Germline-derived CDR1 and CDR2 are SGHDT and YYEEEE. The CDR3 is 15 amino acids.

The chain has TRBV18 and TRBJ1-6; the match to TRBD1 covers 9 bases. Germline CDR1 reads KGHSH; CDR2 reads LQKENI. J lost 5 bases, V lost 4 bases, and 0 bases had no gene match. This CDR3 region has 14 residues. The CDR3, as DNA: TGTGCCAGCTCACGGGACAGGGATAATTCACCCCTCCACTTT. Its translation is CASSRDRDNSPLHF.

Note on this clone: Within the sample, other DNA sequences also encode this same CDR3. V usage is TRBV11-2 and J usage is TRBJ2-2; D remains unclear. The germline V gene encodes CDR1 SGHAT and CDR2 FQNNGV. This CDR3 region has 14 residues. V was clipped by 3 bases and J by 1 base, with 6 bases between them. This chain's CDR3 is CASSLGQNTGELFF. CDR3 DNA sequence: TGTGCCAGCAGCTTGGGCCAGAACACCGGGGAGCTGTTTTTT. The entire variable domain, with the rest obtained from reference TRBV11-2 and TRBJ2-2, is as follows: EAGVAQSPRYKIIEKRQSVAFWCNPISGHATLYWYQQILGQGPKLLIQFQNNGVVDDSQLPKDRFSAERLKGVDSTLKIQPAKLEDSAVYLCASSLGQNTGELFFGEGSRLTVL.

The chain joins TRBV7-6 to TRBJ1-6; D possibly corresponds to TRBD1 (5 bases). In germline, CDR1 is SGHVS, CDR2 FNYEAQ. The CDR3 contains 15 residues. V gave up 4 bases and J gave up 6 bases, with 13 bases separating them. CDR3 sequence: CASSSSGTFNSPLHF. The CDR3 nucleotides are TGTGCCAGCAGCTCCTCCGGGACTTTTAATTCACCCCTCCACTTT.

This sequence joins TRBV13 and TRBJ2-1, with TRBD2 as a possible D gene (7 bases). CDR3 length equals 16 residues. The V gene lost 5 bases and the J gene lost 6 bases, with 20 bases spanning the gap. Looked up from germline, CDR1 is PRHDT and CDR2 is FYEKMQ (reference sequence). CDR3 sequence: CASSLERGGDFNEQFF. The CDR3 DNA is TGTGCCAGCAGCCTGGAGCGAGGGGGGGATTTCAATGAGCAGTTCTTC.

The rearrangement links TRBV5-1 to TRBJ2-7; 7 positions match TRBD1. V was clipped by 0 bases and J by 5 bases; unmatched bases: 5. Germline CDR1 reads SGHRS; CDR2 reads YFSETQ. This CDR3 region has 14 residues. CDR3 protein: CASSLGQGPHEQYF. For the CDR3, the DNA is TGCGCCAGCAGCTTGGGACAGGGACCCCACGAGCAGTACTTC.

This chain connects TRBV19 to TRBJ1-2, with 8 bases aligning to TRBD1. This CDR3 contains 14 residues. The germline V gene encodes CDR1 LNHDA and CDR2 SQIVND (reference sequence). The V gene end was trimmed by 10 bases and the J gene end by 3 bases; junction bases not matched to a gene: 10. The DNA for the CDR3 is TGTGCCACCAATCCAAGGACAGGGTACTATGGCTACACCTTC. Its protein is CATNPRTGYYGYTF.

The rearrangement joins TRBV7-8 to TRBJ2-7; D might be TRBD2 (5 bases). V lost 1 base and J 6 bases, leaving 10 bases between the germline ends. The germline V gene has CDR1 SGHVS and CDR2 FQNEAQ. This CDR3 comprises 13 residues. The CDR3 spells CASSLDGAGEQYF. CDR3 sequence (DNA): TGTGCCAGCAGCTTAGACGGTGCGGGCGAGCAGTACTTC.

The V and J genes are TRBV9 and TRBJ2-7, with 9 bases aligning to TRBD1. Germline trimming cut 4 bases from V and 8 bases from J; bases unmatched to any gene: 10. Germline V gene sequence: CDR1 SGDLS, CDR2 YYNGEE. The CDR3 is 14 amino acids. CDR3 protein: CASSPSPGQGQQYF. DNA for the CDR3: TGTGCCAGCAGCCCATCCCCGGGACAGGGCCAGCAGTACTTC.

This clone was detected only a few times. V and J are TRBV28 and TRBJ2-7; D might be TRBD1 or TRBD2, each matching 7 bases. The CDR3 runs 17 residues. Germline CDR1 and CDR2: MDHEN and SYDVKM. V was clipped by 6 bases and J by 4 bases, with 25 bases between them. This CDR3 is CASSTPGGGVSLYEQYF. CDR3 coding DNA: TGTGCCAGCAGCACCCCAGGGGGGGGCGTCTCCCTTTACGAGCAGTACTTC.

The chain carries TRBV9 and TRBJ2-5; D not certain. This CDR3 has 13 residues. V dropped 1 base and J dropped 2 bases, with 6 bases sitting between them. Germline CDR1 SGDLS, CDR2 YYNGEE. This CDR3 reads CASSVNSQETQYF. DNA for the CDR3: TGTGCCAGCAGCGTAAACTCTCAAGAGACCCAGTACTTC.

In this sample, this clone turned up a few times. This chain uses TRBV10-1 with TRBJ1-1; D not certain. The CDR3 runs to 14 residues. Germline-derived CDR1 and CDR2 are WNHNN and SYGVQD (reference sequence). The V end was cut by 6 bases, the J end by 0 bases, with 11 bases between. For the CDR3, the DNA is TGCGCCAGCAGGCCAGACAAGATGAACACTGAAGCTTTCTTT. Translated: CASRPDKMNTEAFF.

V gene TRBV9 combines with J gene TRBJ2-3; 11 nucleotides match TRBD2. The CDR3 runs 16 residues. Unmatched junction bases numbered 6, after V lost 4 bases and J lost 2 bases. CDR1 is SGDLS and CDR2 is YYNGEE in the germline V gene. The CDR3 protein is CASSPRSGGATDTQYF. The CDR3 nucleotides are TGTGCCAGCAGCCCGCGTAGCGGGGGGGCCACAGATACGCAGTATTTT. Full variable domain (remainder filled in from reference TRBV9 and TRBJ2-3): DSGVTQTPKHLITATGQRVTLRCSPRSGDLSVYWYQQSLDQGLQFLIQYYNGEERAKGNILERFSAQQFPDLHSELNLSSLELGDSALYFCASSPRSGGATDTQYFGPGTRLTVL.

This clone is classed as medium-sized. This chain uses TRBV7-6 with TRBJ1-4, with a possible D match to TRBD1 (6 bases). Trimming shortened V by 6 bases and J by 6 bases, and 17 bases separated the two germline ends. The germline CDR1 and CDR2 sequences are SGHVS and FNYEAQ. The CDR3 is 15 residues long. The CDR3 DNA follows: TGTGCCAGCAGGTTTAGAGGGGGGCGGCATGAAAAACTGTTTTTT. Translation: CASRFRGGRHEKLFF.

The CDR3 bases are TGTGCCAGCAGTTACTCGTCCTCGCCTCGCGAGCAGTTCTTC. This sequence encodes CASSYSSSPREQFF. The chain has TRBV6-5 and TRBJ2-1; no clear D gene. The CDR3 is 14 residues long. V shed 0 bases and J shed 10 bases, with 13 bases lying between them. Germline V gives CDR1 MNHEY, CDR2 SVGAGI.

CDR3 nucleotide sequence: TGTGCCAGCAGCTCGAGGACTAGCGGGGGGGCCTACAATGAGCAGTTCTTC. Encoded protein: CASSSRTSGGAYNEQFF. V is TRBV7-9 and J is TRBJ2-1, with 15 bases lining up with TRBD2. The junction had 3 bases not matched to a gene; V was cut back by 4 bases and J by 2 bases. Germline V gene lookup returns CDR1 SEHNR and CDR2 FQNEAQ (reference sequence). The length of the CDR3 is 17 residues.

The CDR3: CASSSPPGGINYGYTF. CDR3 nucleotide sequence: TGTGCCAGCAGCTCCCCTCCCGGGGGAATTAACTATGGCTACACCTTC. V is TRBV5-6 and J is TRBJ1-2; maybe TRBD1 (5 bases). This CDR3 comprises 16 residues. The germline CDR1 and CDR2 sequences are SGHDT and YYEEEE. The ends were cut back, 3 bases at V and 1 base at J, with 16 bases in the middle.

The chain couples TRBV7-2 to TRBJ2-7; unclear D gene. Germline assignment: CDR1 SGHTA and CDR2 FQGNSA. V lost 1 base to trimming and J lost 0 bases, with 7 bases between them. This CDR3 region has 14 residues. The CDR3 coding sequence is TGTGCCAGCAGCTTAGGGGCAGCCTCCTACGAGCAGTACTTC. It specifies CASSLGAASYEQYF.

This clone was seen more than once but under ten times. The chain employs TRBV5-1 and TRBJ2-3; tentative D call: TRBD1 (5 bases). V lost 4 bases and J lost 0, with 12 bases in between. The germline CDR1 and CDR2 sequences are SGHRS and YFSETQ. The CDR3 totals 15 residues. CDR3 residues: CASSPDTTSTDTQYF. CDR3 coding DNA: TGCGCCAGCAGCCCGGACACCACTAGCACAGATACGCAGTATTTT.

This clone was found once. The chain joins TRBV6-1 to TRBJ1-2; D possibly corresponds to TRBD1 (6 bases). Germline V gene lookup returns CDR1 MNHNS and CDR2 SASEGT. CDR3 length equals 13 residues. Trimming pared 6 bases from V and 10 bases from J, leaving 18 bases between. CDR3 residues: CASRPMGGGVYTF. CDR3 in DNA: TGTGCCAGCAGACCAATGGGGGGGGGCGTCTACACCTTC.

The rearrangement links TRBV6-5 to TRBJ1-6; D is uncertain. The length of the CDR3 is 12 residues. Germline CDR1 MNHEY, CDR2 SVGAGI. The V end was cut by 0 bases, the J end by 7 bases, with 1 base between. CDR3 nucleotide sequence: TGTGCCAGCAGTTACTCCAATTCACCCCTCCACTTT. It is translated as CASSYSNSPLHF.

The chain combines TRBV6-5 with TRBJ2-4; D possibly matches TRBD1 or TRBD2 (5 bases each). CDR1 MNHEY and CDR2 SVGAGI come from the germline V gene. The CDR3 extends over 13 amino acids. The V and J ends lost 2 bases and 9 bases respectively, with 11 bases between them. The CDR3 reads CASSYEGSGIQYF. In DNA, the CDR3 is TGTGCCAGCAGTTACGAGGGGTCAGGCATTCAGTACTTC.

The V and J genes are TRBV6-1 and TRBJ1-2, with D maybe TRBD1 (5 bases). Germline V gene data show CDR1 as MNHNS and CDR2 as SASEGT. Trimming stripped 2 bases from V and 3 bases from J, with 7 bases between. This CDR3 has 13 residues. The DNA of the CDR3 is TGTGCCAGCAGTGAACCGGGGCACTATGGCTACACCTTC. This codes for CASSEPGHYGYTF.